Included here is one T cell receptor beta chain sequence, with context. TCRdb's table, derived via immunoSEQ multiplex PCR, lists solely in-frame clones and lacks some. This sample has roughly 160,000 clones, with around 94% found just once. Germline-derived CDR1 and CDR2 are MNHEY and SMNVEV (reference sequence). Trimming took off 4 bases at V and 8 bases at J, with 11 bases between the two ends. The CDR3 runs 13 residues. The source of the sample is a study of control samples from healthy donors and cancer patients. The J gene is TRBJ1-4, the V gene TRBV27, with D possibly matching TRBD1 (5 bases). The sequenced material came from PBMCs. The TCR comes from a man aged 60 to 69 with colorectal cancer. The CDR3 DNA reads TGTGCCAGCAGTTGGCAGGGTAACGAAAAACTGTTTTTT. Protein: CASSWQGNEKLFF.